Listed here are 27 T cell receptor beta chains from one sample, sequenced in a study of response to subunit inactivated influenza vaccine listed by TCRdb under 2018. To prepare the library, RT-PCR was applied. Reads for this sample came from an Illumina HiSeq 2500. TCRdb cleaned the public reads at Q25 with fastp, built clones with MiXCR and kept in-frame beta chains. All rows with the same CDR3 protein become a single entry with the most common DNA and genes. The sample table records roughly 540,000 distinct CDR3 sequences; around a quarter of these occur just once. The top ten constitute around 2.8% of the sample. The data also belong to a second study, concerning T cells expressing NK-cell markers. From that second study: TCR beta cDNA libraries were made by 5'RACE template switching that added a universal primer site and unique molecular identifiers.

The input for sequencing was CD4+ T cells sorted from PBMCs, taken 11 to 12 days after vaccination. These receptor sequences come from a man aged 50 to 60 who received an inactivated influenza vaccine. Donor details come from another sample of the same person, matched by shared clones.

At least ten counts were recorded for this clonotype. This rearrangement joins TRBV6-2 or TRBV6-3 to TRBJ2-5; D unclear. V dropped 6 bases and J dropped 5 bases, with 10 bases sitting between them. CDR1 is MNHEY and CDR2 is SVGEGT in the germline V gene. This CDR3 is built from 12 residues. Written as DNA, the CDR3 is TGTGCCAGCAGCCCCGTGGACGAGACCCAGTACTTC. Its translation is CASSPVDETQYF.

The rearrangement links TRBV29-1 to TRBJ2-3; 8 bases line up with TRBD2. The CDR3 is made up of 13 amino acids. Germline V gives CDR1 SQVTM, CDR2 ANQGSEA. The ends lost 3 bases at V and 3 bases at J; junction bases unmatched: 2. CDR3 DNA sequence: TGCAGCGTTGAGATAGCGGGGACAGATACGCAGTATTTT. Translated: CSVEIAGTDTQYF.

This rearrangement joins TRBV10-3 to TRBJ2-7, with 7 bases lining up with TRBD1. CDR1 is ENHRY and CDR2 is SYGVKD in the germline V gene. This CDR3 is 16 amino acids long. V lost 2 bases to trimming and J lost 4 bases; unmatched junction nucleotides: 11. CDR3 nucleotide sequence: TGTGCCATCAGTGAGACTTCTCAGGGGGATGCGTACGAGCAGTACTTC. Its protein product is CAISETSQGDAYEQYF.

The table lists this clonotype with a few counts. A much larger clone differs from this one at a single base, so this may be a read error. For the CDR3, the DNA is TGCGCCAGCAGCGGGGACACGGAGCAGTACTTC. Encoded protein: CASSGDTEQYF. The chain is built from TRBV5-1 and TRBJ2-7; D is possibly TRBD1 (6 bases). The CDR3 is 11 residues long. V was trimmed by 4 bases and J by 7 bases, leaving 9 bases between them. Germline V gene data show CDR1 as SGHRS and CDR2 as YFSETQ. Variable domain in full (rest from reference TRBV5-1 and TRBJ2-7): KAGVTQTPRYLIKTRGQQVTLSCSPISGHRSVSWYQQTPGQGLQFLFEYFSETQRNKGNFPGRFSGRQFSNSRSEMNVSTLELGDSALYLCASSGDTEQYFGPGTRLTVT.

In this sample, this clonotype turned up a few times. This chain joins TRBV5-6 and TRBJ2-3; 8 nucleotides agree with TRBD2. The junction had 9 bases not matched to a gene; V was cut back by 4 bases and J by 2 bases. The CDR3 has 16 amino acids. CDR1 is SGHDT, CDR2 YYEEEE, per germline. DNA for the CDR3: TGTGCCAGCAGCCCAATAGCGGGGAGACTCACAGATACGCAGTATTTT. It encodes CASSPIAGRLTDTQYF. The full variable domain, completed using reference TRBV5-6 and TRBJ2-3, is DAGVTQSPTHLIKTRGQQVTLRCSPKSGHDTVSWYQQALGQGPQFIFQYYEEEERQRGNFPDRFSGHQFPNYSSELNVNALLLGDSALYLCASSPIAGRLTDTQYFGPGTRLTVL.

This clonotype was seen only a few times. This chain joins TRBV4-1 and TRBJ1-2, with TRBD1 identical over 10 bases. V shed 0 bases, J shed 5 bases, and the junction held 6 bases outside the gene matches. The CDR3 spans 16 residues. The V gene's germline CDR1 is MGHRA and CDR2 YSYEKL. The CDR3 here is CASSQDWGQGKYGYTF. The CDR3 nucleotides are TGCGCCAGCAGCCAAGATTGGGGACAGGGGAAATATGGCTACACCTTC.

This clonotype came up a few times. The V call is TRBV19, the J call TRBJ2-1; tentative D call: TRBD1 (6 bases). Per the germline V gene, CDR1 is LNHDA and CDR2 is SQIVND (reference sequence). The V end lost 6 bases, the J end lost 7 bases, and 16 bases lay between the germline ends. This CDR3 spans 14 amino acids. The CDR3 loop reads CASRYRATQNEQFF. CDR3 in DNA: TGTGCCAGTAGGTACAGGGCAACCCAGAATGAGCAGTTCTTC.

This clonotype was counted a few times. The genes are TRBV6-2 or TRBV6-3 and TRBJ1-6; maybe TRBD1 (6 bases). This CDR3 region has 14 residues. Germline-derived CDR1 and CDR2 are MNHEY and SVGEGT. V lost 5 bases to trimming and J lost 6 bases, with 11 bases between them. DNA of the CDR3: TGTGCCAGCAGTCTCACCAGGGGTAATTCACCCCTCCACTTT. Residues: CASSLTRGNSPLHF.

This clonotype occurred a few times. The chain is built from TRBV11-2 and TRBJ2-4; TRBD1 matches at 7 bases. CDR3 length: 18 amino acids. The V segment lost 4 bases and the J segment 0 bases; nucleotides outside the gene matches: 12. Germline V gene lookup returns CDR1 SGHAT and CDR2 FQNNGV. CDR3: CASSSGTAVFIAKNIQYF. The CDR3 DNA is TGTGCCAGCAGCTCTGGGACAGCCGTCTTCATAGCCAAAAACATTCAGTACTTC.

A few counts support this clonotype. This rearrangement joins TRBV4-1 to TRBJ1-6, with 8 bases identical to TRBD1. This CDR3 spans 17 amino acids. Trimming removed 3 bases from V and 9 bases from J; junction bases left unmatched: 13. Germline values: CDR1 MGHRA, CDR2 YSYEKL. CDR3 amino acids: CASSQQQGQAESSPLHF. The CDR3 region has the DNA TGCGCCAGCAGCCAGCAACAGGGACAGGCGGAGAGTTCACCCCTCCACTTT.

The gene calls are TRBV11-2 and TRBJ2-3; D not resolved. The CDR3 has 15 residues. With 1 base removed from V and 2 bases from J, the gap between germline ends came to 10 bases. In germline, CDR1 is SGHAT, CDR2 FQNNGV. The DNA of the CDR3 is TGTGCCAGCAGCTTAGGGGTGGGGTTCACAGATACGCAGTATTTT. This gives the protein CASSLGVGFTDTQYF.

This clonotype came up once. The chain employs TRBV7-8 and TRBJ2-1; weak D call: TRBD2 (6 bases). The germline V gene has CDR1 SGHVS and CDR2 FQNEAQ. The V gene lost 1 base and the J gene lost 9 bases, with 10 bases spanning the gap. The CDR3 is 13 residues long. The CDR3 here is CASSLVAEIEQFF. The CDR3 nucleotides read TGTGCCAGCAGCTTAGTAGCGGAGATTGAGCAGTTCTTC.

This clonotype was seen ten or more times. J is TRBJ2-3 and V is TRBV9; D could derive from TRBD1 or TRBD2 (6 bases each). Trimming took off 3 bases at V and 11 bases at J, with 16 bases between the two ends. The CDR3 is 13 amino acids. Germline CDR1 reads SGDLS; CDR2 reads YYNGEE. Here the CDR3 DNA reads TGTGCCAGCAGCGAAAGCGGAAAGGGGGGGCAGTATTTT. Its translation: CASSESGKGGQYF.

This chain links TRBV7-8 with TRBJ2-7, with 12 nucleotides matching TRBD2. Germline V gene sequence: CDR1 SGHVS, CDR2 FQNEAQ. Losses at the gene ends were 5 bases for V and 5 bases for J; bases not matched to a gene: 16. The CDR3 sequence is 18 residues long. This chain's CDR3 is CASSPSRLAGVRRNEQYF. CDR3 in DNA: TGTGCCAGCAGCCCAAGCAGACTAGCGGGAGTTCGTAGGAACGAGCAGTACTTC.

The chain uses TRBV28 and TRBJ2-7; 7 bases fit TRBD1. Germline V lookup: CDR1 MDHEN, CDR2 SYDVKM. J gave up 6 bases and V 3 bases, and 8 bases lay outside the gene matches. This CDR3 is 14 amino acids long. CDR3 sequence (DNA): TGTGCCAGCAGTTTCCCACGGGACAGTTTCGAGCAGTACTTC. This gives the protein CASSFPRDSFEQYF.

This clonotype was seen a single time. CDR3 nucleotides: TGTGCCAGCAGCGCCCGGGACGCGATGTACAATGAGCAGTTCTTC. It codes for CASSARDAMYNEQFF. V is TRBV7-2 and J is TRBJ2-1, with D perhaps TRBD1 or TRBD2 (5 bases each). The CDR3 covers 15 residues. V gave up 5 bases and J gave up 4 bases, with 15 bases separating them. Germline assignment: CDR1 SGHTA and CDR2 FQGNSA.

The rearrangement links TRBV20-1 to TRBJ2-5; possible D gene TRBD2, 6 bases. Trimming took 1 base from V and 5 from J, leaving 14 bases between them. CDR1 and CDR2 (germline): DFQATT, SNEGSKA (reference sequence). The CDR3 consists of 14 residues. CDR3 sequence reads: CSARGDLAGETQYF. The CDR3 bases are TGCAGTGCTAGAGGTGACCTGGCGGGGGAGACCCAGTACTTC.

The CDR3 DNA sequence: TGTGCCAGCAGCGTTCGGTCACTACTGAGCACAGATACGCAGTATTTT. This encodes CASSVRSLLSTDTQYF. The chain is built from TRBV9 and TRBJ2-3, with no clear D. This CDR3 region has 16 residues. V was pared by 2 bases and J by 0 bases, with 13 bases between. Germline V CDR1 and CDR2: SGDLS, YYNGEE.

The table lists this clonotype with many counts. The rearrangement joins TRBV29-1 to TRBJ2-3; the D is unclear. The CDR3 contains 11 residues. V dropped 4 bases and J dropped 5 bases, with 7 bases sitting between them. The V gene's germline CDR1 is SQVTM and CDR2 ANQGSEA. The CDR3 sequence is CSVGPGDTQYF. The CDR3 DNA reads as TGCAGCGTTGGGCCTGGAGATACGCAGTATTTT.

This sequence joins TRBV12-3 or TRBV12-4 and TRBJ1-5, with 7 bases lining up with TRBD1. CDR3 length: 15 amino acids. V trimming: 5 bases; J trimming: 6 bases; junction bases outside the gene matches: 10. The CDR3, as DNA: TGTGCCAGCAGTCCTGAAGGGGGCGCCGGTCAGCCCCAGCATTTT. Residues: CASSPEGGAGQPQHF.

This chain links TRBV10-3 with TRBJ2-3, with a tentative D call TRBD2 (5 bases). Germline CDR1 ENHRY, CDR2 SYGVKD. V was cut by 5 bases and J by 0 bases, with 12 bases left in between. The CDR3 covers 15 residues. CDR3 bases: TGTGCCATCAGTTTTGCGGGTTCCAGCACAGATACGCAGTATTTT. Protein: CAISFAGSSTDTQYF.

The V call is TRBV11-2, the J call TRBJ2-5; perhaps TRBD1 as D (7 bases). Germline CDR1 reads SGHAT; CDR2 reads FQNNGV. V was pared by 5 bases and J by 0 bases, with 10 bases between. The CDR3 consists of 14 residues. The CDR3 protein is CASSRGTDQETQYF. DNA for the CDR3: TGTGCCAGCAGCCGGGGGACAGACCAAGAGACCCAGTACTTC.

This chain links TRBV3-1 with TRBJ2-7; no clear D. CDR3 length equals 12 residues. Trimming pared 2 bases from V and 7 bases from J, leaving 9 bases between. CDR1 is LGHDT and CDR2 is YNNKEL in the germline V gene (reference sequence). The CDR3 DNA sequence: TGTGCCAGCAGCCAAAGGTTCCAGGAGCAGTACTTC. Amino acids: CASSQRFQEQYF.

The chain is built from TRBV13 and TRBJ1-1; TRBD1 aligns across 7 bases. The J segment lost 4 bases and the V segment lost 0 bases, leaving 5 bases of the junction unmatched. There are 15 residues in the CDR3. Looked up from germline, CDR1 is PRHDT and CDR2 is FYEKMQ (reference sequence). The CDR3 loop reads CASSLGLAGGTEAFF. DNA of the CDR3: TGTGCCAGCAGCTTAGGCCTAGCAGGGGGCACTGAAGCTTTCTTT.

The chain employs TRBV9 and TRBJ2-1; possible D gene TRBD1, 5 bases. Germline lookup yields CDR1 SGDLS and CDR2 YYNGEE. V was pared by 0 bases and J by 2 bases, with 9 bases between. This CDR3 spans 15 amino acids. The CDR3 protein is CASSVGQSAYNEQFF. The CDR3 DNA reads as TGTGCCAGCAGCGTAGGACAGTCCGCCTACAATGAGCAGTTCTTC.

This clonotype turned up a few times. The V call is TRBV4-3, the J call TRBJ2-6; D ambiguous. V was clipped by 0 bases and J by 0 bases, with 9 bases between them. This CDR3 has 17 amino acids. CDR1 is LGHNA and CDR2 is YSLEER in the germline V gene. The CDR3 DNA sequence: TGCGCCAGCAGCCAAGATGGCAGATACTCTGGGGCCAACGTCCTGACTTTC. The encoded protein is CASSQDGRYSGANVLTF.

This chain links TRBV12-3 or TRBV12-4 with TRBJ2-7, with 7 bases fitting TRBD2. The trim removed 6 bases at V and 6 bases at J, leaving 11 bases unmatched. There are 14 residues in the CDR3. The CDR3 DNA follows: TGTGCCAGCAGACCAGGAGGGAGGGGTGGCGAGCAGTACTTC. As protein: CASRPGGRGGEQYF.